This TCR beta chain was recovered during a study of shared clonotypes between healthy human individuals. Study results and caveats: The represented genetic and exposure-history diversity was limited by the small number of donors. An anticipated effect of sequencing depth on clonotype sharing among donors was recognized. As a rule, naive subsets had a larger estimated richness than memory subsets.

CDR1 and CDR2 from the germline V gene are ENHRY and SYGVKD. The junction had 7 bases not matched to a gene; V was cut back by 4 bases and J by 3 bases. The CDR3 has 17 residues. In regard to this clone: Its antigen is still unknown.

Produced via immunoSEQ multiplex PCR; TCRdb's table is partial and in-frame only. The sample lists around 2,000,000 clones; 95% were seen once. Source material: naive CD4+ T cells sorted from blood. The subset here: CD45RA+ positively selected. The TCR comes from a young man in good health. The chain carries TRBV10-3 and TRBJ2-7, with 15 bases identical to TRBD2. As DNA, the CDR3 is TGTGCCATCAGTGCCGGTAGGGGACTAGCGGGGGGCTACGAGCAGTACTTC. This gives the protein CAISAGRGLAGGYEQYF.